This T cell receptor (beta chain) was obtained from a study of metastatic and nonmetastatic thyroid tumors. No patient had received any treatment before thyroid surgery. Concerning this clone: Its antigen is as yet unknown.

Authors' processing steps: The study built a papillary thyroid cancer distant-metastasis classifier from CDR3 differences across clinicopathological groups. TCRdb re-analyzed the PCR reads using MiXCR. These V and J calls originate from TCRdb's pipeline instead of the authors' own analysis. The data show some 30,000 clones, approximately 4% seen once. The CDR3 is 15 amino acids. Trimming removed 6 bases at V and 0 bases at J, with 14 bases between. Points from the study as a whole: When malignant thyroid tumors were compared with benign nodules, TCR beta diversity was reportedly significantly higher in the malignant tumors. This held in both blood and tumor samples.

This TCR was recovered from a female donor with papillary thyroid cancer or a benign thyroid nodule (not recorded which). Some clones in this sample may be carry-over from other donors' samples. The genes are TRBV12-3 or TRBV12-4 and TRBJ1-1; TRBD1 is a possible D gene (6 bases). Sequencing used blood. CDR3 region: CASSGWGAVNTEAFF. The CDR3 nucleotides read TGTGCCAGCAGCGGTTGGGGGGCTGTGAACACTGAAGCTTTCTTT.